This T cell receptor (beta chain) emerged from a study of cytomegalovirus exposure and HLA in healthy donors (dated by TCRdb to 2015 to 2018). For the wider study: An earlier analysis of 587 of the donors reported 250 to 300 Gb of sequence data and 100 million to 130 million unique TCR beta sequences from around 200 million T cells. About 5 DR-DQ haplotypes were handled as single units for association and clustering, since linkage in the cohort was strong. Both class I and class II loci were covered by HLA typing, at four-digit resolution. A later genetic analysis took genome-wide SNP genotypes for about 65% of the roughly 670 donors and used that subset as a discovery cohort. The study was designed to test whether signatures of past pathogen exposure could be identified by cataloging public T cell receptors. Of the roughly 430 genotyped donors, approximately 80% fell in the genetic ancestry cluster associated with self-reported Caucasian donors. To predict cytomegalovirus infection status, the study combined high-throughput TCR immunosequencing, statistical association of individual TCRs with disease status, and machine learning. An early release that covered roughly 600 HLA-typed donors contained approximately 300 gigabases of sequencing data and about 93 million unique TCR sequences. Using immunosequencing, the study profiled T cell repertoires from 500 to 800 subjects and related those repertoires to cytomegalovirus serostatus. Donor age, sex, ethnicity and CMV serostatus were compiled together with the repertoire data. In the later analysis, no new phenotypic data were used to find candidate immune exposures; instead, reliance was placed on TCR beta sequences and their occurrence across donors. To decide whether each TCR beta V gene segment behaved as functional or pseudogenic, an earlier analysis of some 580 of the donors relied on high-throughput TCR beta sequencing. On average, roughly 240,000 unique TCR beta nucleotide sequences were sequenced per donor among 300 to 500 genotyped donors of the cohort, with around 19% of those sequences being non-productive. Every discovery cohort repertoire had been produced on one sequencing platform. To study patterns of TCR occurrence, a later analysis re-analyzed previously published TCR beta repertoires from around 670 donors and added high-resolution HLA genotyping. Along with the roughly 670-subject first cohort, a separate validation cohort of some 130 different subjects was used. The number of donors typed differed by locus, with 629-630 for A, B, C, DRB1 and DQB1, about 500 for DQA1, 600 to 610 for DPA1, and 400 to 490 for DPB1.

The library came from the immunoSEQ multiplex PCR assay. For the multiplex PCR, a mixture combining 60 forward primers for TCR Vbeta segments and 13 reverse primers for TCR Jbeta segments was used. The CDR3 region of rearranged TCR beta genes was amplified from genomic DNA by a multiplex PCR assay. The Illumina HiSeq System was used to sequence the amplified TCR beta libraries as 87-base-pair reads. In the original analysis: A later analysis counted about 76 million unique TCR beta chains across the 650 to 700 repertoires, and some 11 million of these chains were shared by at least two donors. Raw reads were error-corrected and collapsed into unique sequences by a nearest-neighbor algorithm in which closely related sequences were merged to remove PCR and sequencing errors. Alignment of CDR3 sequences to IMGT reference sequences was used to assign V, D and J gene segments. For a sequence to be retained, a match of at least six nucleotides was required to both a V gene segment and a J gene segment. Rearrangements were called productive when the CDR3 lacked stop codons and stayed in frame with V and J; all others were non-productive. Following IMGT convention, CDR3 was defined as the stretch from the second conserved V-encoded cysteine up to the conserved J-encoded phenylalanine. Sequences without an unambiguous match to a single V gene segment were excluded from the earlier analysis of 500 to 700 of the donors. An earlier analysis of a few hundred of the donors classified V segments as functional when productive rearrangements were above 56.7% and as segregating when the standard deviation between donors was above 5%. To diagnose cytomegalovirus status from the catalog of TCR beta chain sequences, a statistical classification framework was built. In a later analysis, V and J genes were assigned by comparing TCR nucleotide sequences against IMGT/GENE-DB human TR gene sequences. Using the TCRdist pipeline, a later analysis assigned CDR3 sequences along with most-parsimonious VDJ recombination scenarios. A later analysis defined each TCR beta chain by its CDR3 amino acid sequence plus V-gene family, and excluded reads lacking a unique V-gene family. In a later analysis, fewer than 650 highly shared, low-generation-probability nucleotide sequences were removed to address suspected cross-contamination and a sequencing artifact. In a later analysis, a clonal expansion index for each public chain was calculated from normalized within-repertoire ranks of inferred template counts. In a later analysis, generation probabilities were computed with a VDJ recombination model fitted to out-of-frame rearrangements, and the resulting probabilities were checked against IGoR. Hypergeometric tests were used in a later analysis to score TCR-TCR, TCR-HLA and TCR-CMV co-occurrence, with a repertoire-size bias correction applied to the TCR pairs. False discovery rates were estimated in a later analysis by permuting HLA or CMV assignments 20 times. In a later analysis, co-occurring TCRs were grouped using DBSCAN, with TCRdist sequence similarity added in when clustering inside HLA-allele-positive subsets. For co-occurrence clustering, repertoires with fewer than 30,000 or more than 120,000 public chains were excluded, along with a handful of repertoires with anomalous nucleotide sharing. TCRdb re-hosts the immuneACCESS table, in-frame sequences only. Its copies lack some clones; in the studies checked, an unresolved V gene accounts for under half of them, and the cause for the rest is not known. The V and J calls and clone size come from that table; D and trimming were worked out from the DNA. Here the sample has 90,000 to 150,000 clones; around 80% occur a single time. The top ten constitute 0.2% to 0.25% of the sample.

The cohort comprised fewer than 700 healthy bone marrow donors. At the time of sampling, every cohort member was nominally healthy, though immune exposures that went unrecorded were likely present. The donor was CMV seronegative and was included in the group of a few hundred seronegative cohort members. Each donor provided a peripheral blood sample, and peripheral blood mononuclear cells were used for TCR beta sequencing. The Qiagen DNeasy Blood Extraction Kit was used to extract genomic DNA from the blood cell samples. Summary of the overall study and its limitations: In a later analysis, TCR association rates were found to vary across HLA loci, with the most associated TCRs seen for DRB1 alleles and the fewest for HLA-C alleles. A further reported finding was that TCR beta sequences accurately predicted the HLA-A and HLA-B alleles for most subjects in the first cohort. Most CMV-associated TCR beta chains appeared to be HLA-restricted in a later analysis, and the HLA associations seemed to be driven largely by CMV exposure. Only TCR beta chains were sequenced in this cohort, and the absence of alpha or paired-chain data limited detectable features. A total of 150 or so TCR beta chains were listed by the study as associated with cytomegalovirus. In vitro tests confirmed that three of the cytomegalovirus-associated TCR beta chains recognize cytomegalovirus antigens. It was suggested by the authors that the approach could potentially be generalized to other disease states and immunological phenotypes. A later genetic analysis associated a missense DCLRE1C variant with V-gene and J-gene trimming of TCR beta chains, and an independent cohort replicated the association. Correlated functional status among segregating V segments might reflect linkage disequilibrium, but an unknown experimental factor could not be ruled out. Across donors, most TCR sequences were observed very rarely, whereas some public TCRs were present in many individuals. Roughly 15 rarely observed V segments, including chromosome 9 orphons, were excluded from the earlier analysis of approximately 600 of the donors because counts were too low. A cluster of highly shared sequence variants was judged likely to be a technical artifact of the sequencing pipeline. In a later analysis, HLA-associated TCR beta chains were found to be more clonally expanded and to have lower generation probabilities than equally common non-associated chains. In both the original and validation cohorts, the classifier was reported to diagnose cytomegalovirus status with high specificity and sensitivity. In a later genetic analysis, fewer N-insertions in productive TCRs were reported among donors in an Asian-associated ancestry cluster than the approximately 670-donor mean. Specific HLA alleles were associated with 15,000 to 20,000 TCR beta sequences at a false discovery rate of 0.05 in a later analysis. When HLA alleles, especially DR and DQ, strongly co-occurred, TCR associations were difficult to assign to individual alleles. Immune exposure information for the cohort was limited to CMV serostatus. Presence/absence analyses assumed roughly uniform sequencing depth across donors, an assumption that may not hold. According to a later analysis, parvovirus B19, influenza, CMV and Epstein-Barr virus appeared linked to several top co-occurrence clusters. Broadly in line with IMGT annotations, most TCR beta V segments showed up in productive rearrangements about 87% or about 30% of the time in an earlier analysis of several hundred of the donors. HLA typing was unavailable for some donors at each locus, so association tests used only the typed subset.

This clone was recorded a few times. Its antigen remains unidentified. Base qualities are not provided; no much larger clone lies one nucleotide away. Sequencing was carried out using PBMCs. This TCR was recovered from a man aged 50 to 59 in good health and CMV-seronegative.

The CDR3 sequence is CASSFYPGQRVYEQYF. The DNA sequence reads TGTGCCAGCAGTTTCTATCCGGGACAGAGAGTGTACGAGCAGTACTTC. This chain joins TRBV28 to TRBJ2-7; 7 central nucleotides agree with TRBD1. The germline V gene sets CDR1 to MDHEN and CDR2 to SYDVKM. V has 3 bases trimmed and J has 4 bases trimmed; junction bases matching no gene number 12. Counted from cysteine to phenylalanine, this CDR3 has 16 amino acids. CDR3 DNA is the only sequence kept; it has 48 bases, read in frame from the first base. This CDR3, with the reference TRBV28 and TRBJ2-7 proteins standing in past its ends, gives the full variable domain DVKVTQSSRYLVKRTGEKVFLECVQDMDHENMFWYRQDPGLGLRLIYFSYDVKMKEKGDIPEGYSVSREKKERFSLILESASTNQTSMYLCASSFYPGQRVYEQYFGPGTRLTVT.